The 28 T cell receptor beta chains listed next were all sequenced from one sample in a study of T cell clonotyping in hematopoietic cell transplantation. Clones were sequenced by immunoSEQ multiplex PCR, and TCRdb holds only the in-frame ones, with some missing. This table has fewer than 4,500 clones, approximately 93% appearing once. This sample comprised peripheral blood mononuclear cells, obtained 30 days after allogeneic stem cell transplant. The receptors derive from a male patient aged 70 to 80 who had an allogeneic stem cell transplant from an unrelated donor, so T cells may come from the graft donor. Some clones in this sample may be carry-over from other donors' samples.

The chain carries TRBV11-1 and TRBJ2-7; no clear D gene. This CDR3 comprises 12 residues. Germline CDR1 is SGHAT and CDR2 is FQDESV (reference sequence). Trimming took 1 base from V and 4 from J, leaving 5 bases between them. DNA for the CDR3: TGTGCCAGCAGCTTAGTTGAGTACGAGCAGTACTTC. Protein sequence: CASSLVEYEQYF.

This chain uses TRBV27 with TRBJ2-3; D is perhaps TRBD2 (6 bases). Trimming cost V 5 bases and J 2 bases, with 14 bases left between them. The CDR3 runs 15 residues. Germline V gene sequence: CDR1 MNHEY, CDR2 SMNVEV (reference sequence). The DNA of the CDR3 is TGTGCCAGCAGTCCCCCGGGACTCAACACAGATACGCAGTATTTT. Its translation: CASSPPGLNTDTQYF.

This clone appeared once. The CDR3 nucleotides are TGTGCCATCAGTGAGTTTGGACTAGCGGTTAAAAGGGACTACGAGCAGTACTTC. It translates to CAISEFGLAVKRDYEQYF. The rearrangement joins TRBV10-3 to TRBJ2-7; the match to TRBD2 covers 10 bases. J was trimmed by 3 bases and V by 1 base; bases with no gene match: 12. The CDR3 loop spans 18 amino acids. The V gene's germline CDR1 is ENHRY and CDR2 SYGVKD.

This clone is a singleton in its sample. The chain links TRBV5-1 to TRBJ2-7; D unclear. Trimming removed 4 bases at V and 0 bases at J, with 11 bases between. Per germline, CDR1 SGHRS and CDR2 YFSETQ. This CDR3 comprises 14 residues. CDR3 DNA sequence: TGCGCCAGCAGCGCCATGACTGGCTCCTACGAGCAGTACTTC. Translating gives CASSAMTGSYEQYF.

V is TRBV28 and J is TRBJ2-7, with 7 nucleotides matching TRBD2. Germline V gene sequence: CDR1 MDHEN, CDR2 SYDVKM. This CDR3 spans 14 amino acids. V dropped 10 bases and J dropped 2; count of bases not matched to a gene: 11. CDR3 DNA sequence: TGTGCCACGATGGGGGGGGGAGGCCCCTACGAGCAGTACTTC. It specifies CATMGGGGPYEQYF.

V and J are TRBV28 and TRBJ1-5; D is unclear. CDR1 and CDR2 from the germline V gene are MDHEN and SYDVKM. V gave up 2 bases and J gave up 7 bases, with 15 bases separating them. CDR3 length: 15 residues. CDR3 amino acids: CASSLRGTISQPQHF. CDR3 coding DNA: TGTGCCAGCAGTTTACGCGGAACAATCTCCCAGCCCCAGCATTTT. The full variable domain, its missing parts supplied by reference TRBV28 and TRBJ1-5, is DVKVTQSSRYLVKRTGEKVFLECVQDMDHENMFWYRQDPGLGLRLIYFSYDVKMKEKGDIPEGYSVSREKKERFSLILESASTNQTSMYLCASSLRGTISQPQHFGDGTRLSIL.

This chain uses TRBV6-5 with TRBJ2-3; no firm D call. The V end was cut by 5 bases, the J end by 0 bases, with 12 bases between. The CDR3 spans 15 residues. Germline-derived CDR1 and CDR2 are MNHEY and SVGAGI. Here the CDR3 reads CASSNDGASTDTQYF. The CDR3 DNA sequence: TGTGCCAGCAGTAACGACGGAGCTAGCACAGATACGCAGTATTTT.

V is TRBV5-1 and J is TRBJ1-2, with 7 bases fitting TRBD1. V lost 4 bases, J lost 6 bases, and 9 bases stayed unmatched. Per the germline V gene, CDR1 is SGHRS and CDR2 is YFSETQ. The CDR3 is 14 amino acids. CDR3 coding DNA: TGCGCCAGCAGCCCCCGACAGGGATCGCATGGCTACACCTTC. Translating gives CASSPRQGSHGYTF.

The J gene is TRBJ2-7, the V gene TRBV4-3; possibly TRBD1 for D (6 bases). Germline CDR1 is LGHNA and CDR2 is YSLEER. V lost 4 bases to trimming and J lost 0 bases, with 10 bases between them. The CDR3 is 14 residues long. CDR3 DNA sequence: TGCGCCAGCAGCCCCGGACAGATCTCCTACGAGCAGTACTTC. Its protein is CASSPGQISYEQYF.

V and J are TRBV7-2 and TRBJ2-7, with D possibly being TRBD1 (6 bases). Germline assignment: CDR1 SGHTA and CDR2 FQGNSA. V was pared by 5 bases and J by 5 bases, with 13 bases between. The CDR3 length is 13 residues. The CDR3 coding sequence is TGTGCCAGCAGCCCCGACAGGATAAACGAGCAGTACTTC. Amino acid sequence: CASSPDRINEQYF.

The chain combines TRBV5-6 with TRBJ2-7; D possibly corresponds to TRBD2 (5 bases). The V and J ends lost 5 bases and 0 bases respectively, with 15 bases between them. The CDR3 loop spans 15 amino acids. The germline V gene encodes CDR1 SGHDT and CDR2 YYEEEE. In nucleotides, the CDR3 is TGTGCCAGCAGGACCCGAACGGGGAGCTCCTACGAGCAGTACTTC. Translation: CASRTRTGSSYEQYF. Complete variable domain (other parts from reference TRBV5-6 and TRBJ2-7): DAGVTQSPTHLIKTRGQQVTLRCSPKSGHDTVSWYQQALGQGPQFIFQYYEEEERQRGNFPDRFSGHQFPNYSSELNVNALLLGDSALYLCASRTRTGSSYEQYFGPGTRLTVT.

The chain combines TRBV5-4 with TRBJ2-2, with 8 bases identical to TRBD1. V dropped 6 bases and J dropped 3; count of bases not matched to a gene: 4. The CDR3 is made up of 14 amino acids. Germline V gene data show CDR1 as SGHNT and CDR2 as YYREEE (reference sequence). As DNA, the CDR3 is TGTGCCAGCACCCCGGGACAGGACACCGGGGAGCTGTTTTTT. Its translation is CASTPGQDTGELFF.

The V and J genes are TRBV6-6 and TRBJ1-5; D is uncertain. Germline CDR1 reads MNHNY; CDR2 reads SVGAGI (reference sequence). The length of the CDR3 is 14 residues. The V and J ends lost 6 bases and 1 base respectively, with 10 bases between them. CDR3 protein: CASSPGGSNQPQHF. The CDR3 region has the DNA TGTGCCAGCAGCCCAGGTGGGAGCAATCAGCCCCAGCATTTT.

The chain is built from TRBV18 and TRBJ2-7, with TRBD1 matching over 7 bases. The V gene end was trimmed by 1 base and the J gene end by 7 bases; junction bases not matched to a gene: 7. Germline lookup yields CDR1 KGHSH and CDR2 LQKENI. This CDR3 comprises 14 residues. CDR3 in amino acids: CASSPQGGPGEQYF. The CDR3 bases are TGTGCCAGCTCACCACAAGGGGGCCCGGGAGAGCAGTACTTC.

This chain joins TRBV6-1 and TRBJ2-3; tentatively, D is TRBD1 (5 bases). Germline CDR1 MNHNS, CDR2 SASEGT. The CDR3 is made up of 16 amino acids. V lost 2 bases and J 2 bases, leaving 14 bases between the germline ends. CDR3 nucleotide sequence: TGTGCCAGCAGTGAATGGAAGGGGTGGCCCACAGATACGCAGTATTTT. Amino acids: CASSEWKGWPTDTQYF.

This chain uses TRBV9 with TRBJ1-4; D may be TRBD1 (5 bases). Germline V CDR1 and CDR2: SGDLS, YYNGEE. V was trimmed by 0 bases and J by 5 bases, leaving 11 bases between them. CDR3 size: 15 residues. CDR3 sequence: CASSVGGVRNEKLFF. CDR3 DNA sequence: TGTGCCAGCAGCGTAGGGGGGGTTCGGAATGAAAAACTGTTTTTT.

CDR3 loop: CSARDTEQFF. The CDR3 region has the DNA TGCAGTGCTAGGGATACTGAGCAGTTCTTC. V is TRBV20-1 and J is TRBJ2-1, with no clear D. CDR3 size: 10 residues. The V gene lost 3 bases and the J gene lost 9 bases, with 6 bases spanning the gap. CDR1 DFQATT and CDR2 SNEGSKA come from the germline V gene (reference sequence).

The V call is TRBV5-1, the J call TRBJ2-7; weak D call: TRBD2 (6 bases). The CDR3 is made up of 14 amino acids. Trimming shortened V by 2 bases and J by 5 bases, and 14 bases separated the two germline ends. CDR1 is SGHRS, CDR2 YFSETQ, per germline. The CDR3 is CASSFTGVSDEQYF. CDR3 nucleotide sequence: TGCGCCAGCAGCTTCACGGGGGTGAGCGACGAGCAGTACTTC.

The V and J genes are TRBV5-1 and TRBJ2-1, with no clear D. Trimming removed 0 bases from V and 2 bases from J, with 6 bases in between. Germline CDR1 SGHRS, CDR2 YFSETQ. The CDR3 is 14 residues long. The CDR3 DNA reads TGCGCCAGCAGCTTGGATCCGGCCTACAATGAGCAGTTCTTC. Amino acid sequence: CASSLDPAYNEQFF.

V usage is TRBV2 and J usage is TRBJ1-5; possibly TRBD1 for D (5 bases). The V gene's germline CDR1 is SNHLY and CDR2 FYNNEI. The V and J ends lost 5 bases and 4 bases respectively, with 12 bases between them. The CDR3 totals 14 residues. In DNA, the CDR3 is TGTGCCAGCAGTAAAGACAGTGGGAATCAGCCCCAGCATTTT. Protein sequence: CASSKDSGNQPQHF.

The J gene is TRBJ2-7, the V gene TRBV7-8, with 14 bases fitting TRBD2. The CDR3 length is 17 residues. The V and J ends lost 5 bases and 1 base, in that order; junction bases with no gene match: 7. CDR1 and CDR2 from the germline V gene are SGHVS and FQNEAQ. CDR3 loop: CASSTPGLAGESYEQYF. The CDR3 DNA is TGTGCCAGCAGCACTCCGGGACTAGCGGGAGAGTCCTACGAGCAGTACTTC.

V usage is TRBV7-2 and J usage is TRBJ2-3; the match to TRBD2 covers 9 bases. Trimming cost V 6 bases and J 4 bases; bases outside gene matches: 8. The CDR3 contains 15 residues. Germline-derived CDR1 and CDR2 are SGHTA and FQGNSA. DNA for the CDR3: TGTGCCAGCAGTCTGAGGCTAGCGGGACCAGATACGCAGTATTTT. This translates into CASSLRLAGPDTQYF.

The chain uses TRBV7-9 and TRBJ1-5, with D perhaps TRBD1 (5 bases). The CDR3 consists of 16 residues. Germline V gene lookup returns CDR1 SEHNR and CDR2 FQNEAQ (reference sequence). The V gene lost 1 base and the J gene lost 1 base, with 11 bases spanning the gap. CDR3 protein: CASSLVGGGSNQPQHF. DNA for the CDR3: TGTGCCAGCAGCTTAGTCGGGGGAGGCAGCAATCAGCCCCAGCATTTT.

CDR3 loop: CASRQGAFEAFF. For the CDR3, the DNA is TGTGCCAGTCGTCAGGGGGCGTTTGAAGCTTTCTTT. The chain employs TRBV13 and TRBJ1-1; 8 bases map to TRBD1. This CDR3 is 12 amino acids long. Per germline, CDR1 PRHDT and CDR2 FYEKMQ (reference sequence). Trimming removed 9 bases from V and 7 bases from J; junction bases left unmatched: 7.

This chain uses TRBV19 with TRBJ2-7, with a weak D call TRBD2 (6 bases). Germline V gene sequence: CDR1 LNHDA, CDR2 SQIVND (reference sequence). This CDR3 has 15 residues. The V end was cut by 1 base, the J end by 2 bases, with 12 bases between. Here the CDR3 DNA reads TGTGCCAGTAGTATAGGGCGGGGCGGTGCCTACGAGCAGTACTTC. Translating it yields CASSIGRGGAYEQYF.

The gene calls are TRBV6-5 and TRBJ2-7, with D tentatively TRBD2 (5 bases). The germline V gene encodes CDR1 MNHEY and CDR2 SVGAGI. Trimming took off 0 bases at V and 6 bases at J, with 9 bases between the two ends. This CDR3 has 13 amino acids. As DNA, the CDR3 is TGTGCCAGCAGTTACTCGAGGGCAGGCGAGCAGTACTTC. Translation gives CASSYSRAGEQYF.

This sequence joins TRBV5-1 and TRBJ1-1; no firm D call. The CDR3 is 13 amino acids. Germline V lookup: CDR1 SGHRS, CDR2 YFSETQ. V was shortened by 5 bases and J by 3 bases, with 11 bases between the two germline ends. Here the CDR3 DNA reads TGCGCCAGCAGTCCGGGGTGGGACACTGAAGCTTTCTTT. This translates into CASSPGWDTEAFF.

The V and J genes are TRBV5-1 and TRBJ2-2, with D uncertain. V dropped 4 bases and J dropped 0 bases, with 13 bases sitting between them. The CDR3 spans 16 residues. The V gene's germline CDR1 is SGHRS and CDR2 YFSETQ. The CDR3 DNA is TGCGCCAGCAGCGCCCTCTCGGGCACGAACACCGGGGAGCTGTTTTTT. This encodes CASSALSGTNTGELFF.